These 8 T cell receptor beta chains originate from one sample sequenced in a study of tumor and adjacent non-tumor tissue in lung cancer. The library came from three nested PCR rounds adapted from ARM-PCR protocols. TCRdb re-derived calls from the multiplex PCR reads in MiXCR, one entry per CDR3 protein. The sample has more than 85,000 distinct CDR3 sequences; over 70% are singletons. RNA was extracted from bulk tissue without any cell sorting. What was sequenced was lung tumor tissue. Receptors originate from a man between 65 and 80 years old with non-small cell lung cancer.

As regards this clonotype: A read error is possible here, since a much larger clone lies one base away. This rearrangement joins TRBV11-2 to TRBJ2-5, with 7 bases aligning to TRBD1. Germline CDR1 is SGHAT and CDR2 is FQNNGV. Unmatched junction bases numbered 11, after V lost 4 bases and J lost 6 bases. This CDR3 is 15 amino acids long. CDR3 nucleotides: TGTGCCAGCAGCTCAAGCACCGGGACAGCGAAGACCCAGTACTTC. It yields the protein CASSSSTGTAKTQYF.

Details on this clonotype: This clone may be a read error of a much larger clone one base away. The V call is TRBV12-3 or TRBV12-4, the J call TRBJ1-5, with TRBD1 matching 7 bases. CDR3 size: 15 residues. Written as DNA, the CDR3 is TGTGCCATCACTAGGAATACAGGGGTCAATGAGCCCCAGCATTTT. This encodes CAITRNTGVNEPQHF.

This clonotype was observed a single time. At one of its ends the junction is not consistent with the germline gene, which may arise from a read error. The chain is built from TRBV5-4 and TRBJ1-1; 7 nucleotides match TRBD1. This CDR3 has 14 residues. CDR1 is SGHNT, CDR2 YYREEE, per germline (reference sequence). The CDR3 sequence is CTSSFDREYTEAFF. The CDR3 nucleotides are TGTACCAGCAGCTTCGACAGGGAGTACACTGAAGCTTTCTTT.

J is TRBJ1-6 and V is TRBV12-3 or TRBV12-4; possibly TRBD1 for D (6 bases). V lost 6 bases and J lost 8, with 20 bases in between. CDR3 length: 16 amino acids. This CDR3 reads CASSLGGGLGDSPLHF. The CDR3 coding sequence is TGTGCCAGCAGCCTAGGAGGGGGTCTGGGTGATTCACCCCTCCACTTT.

The V and J genes are TRBV6-2 or TRBV6-3 and TRBJ1-1; D is possibly TRBD1 (5 bases). V was trimmed by 5 bases and J by 0 bases, leaving 19 bases between them. The germline gives CDR1 MNHEY, CDR2 SVGEGT. There are 17 residues in the CDR3. DNA for the CDR3: TGTGCCAGCAGTCGCGGGACCCAAGGCCAAGTGAACACTGAAGCTTTCTTT. As protein: CASSRGTQGQVNTEAFF.

For this clonotype: The CDR3 does not end in the conserved phenylalanine or tryptophan, so this is likely a read error. The DNA is left out, because the CDR3 cannot be placed on it with certainty; the CDR3 is given as TCRdb lists it. This chain joins TRBV6-6 and TRBJ2-7. Germline V gene lookup returns CDR1 MNHNY and CDR2 SVGAGI (reference sequence). The CDR3 sequence runs 14 residues, both termini included. Here the CDR3 reads CASSSNRGSYEQCH.

As concerns this clonotype: A read error may account for a junction end that differs from germline. The chain has TRBV11-2 and TRBJ1-3; no reliable D call. CDR1 is SGHAT, CDR2 FQNNGV, per germline. The CDR3 is made up of 15 amino acids. CDR3 DNA sequence: TGTGACAGCAGCTCCAGCTGGGATTCTGGAAACACCATATATTTT. This codes for CDSSSSWDSGNTIYF.

On this clonotype: No conserved phenylalanine or tryptophan ends this CDR3, so it is likely a read error. The J gene is TRBJ2-7, the V gene TRBV11-2; TRBD2 agrees at 8 bases. Per germline, CDR1 SGHAT and CDR2 FQNNGV. Germline trimming cut 6 bases from V and 2 bases from J; bases unmatched to any gene: 6. There are 14 residues in the CDR3. CDR3 nucleotides: TGTGCCAGCAGGCCTAACGGGGGGGCCTACGAGCAGTACTTA. It specifies CASRPNGGAYEQYL.